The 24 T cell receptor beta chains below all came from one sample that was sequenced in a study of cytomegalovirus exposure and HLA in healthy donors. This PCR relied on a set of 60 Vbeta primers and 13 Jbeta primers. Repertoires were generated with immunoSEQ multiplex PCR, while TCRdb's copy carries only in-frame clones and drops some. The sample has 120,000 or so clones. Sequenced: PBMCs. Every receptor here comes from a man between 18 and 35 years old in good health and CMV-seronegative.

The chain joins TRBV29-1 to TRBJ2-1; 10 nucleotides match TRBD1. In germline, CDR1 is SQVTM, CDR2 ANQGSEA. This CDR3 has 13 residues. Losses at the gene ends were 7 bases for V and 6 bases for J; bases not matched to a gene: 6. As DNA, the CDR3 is TGCAGCGGAGGGACAGGGGATATCAATGAGCAGTTCTTC. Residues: CSGGTGDINEQFF.

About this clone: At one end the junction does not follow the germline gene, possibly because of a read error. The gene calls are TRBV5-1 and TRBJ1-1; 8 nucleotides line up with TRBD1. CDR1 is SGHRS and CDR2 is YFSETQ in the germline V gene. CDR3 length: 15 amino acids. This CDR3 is CASGLGDRRNTEAFF. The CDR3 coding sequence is TGCGCCAGCGGCTTGGGGGACAGGAGGAACACTGAAGCTTTCTTT.

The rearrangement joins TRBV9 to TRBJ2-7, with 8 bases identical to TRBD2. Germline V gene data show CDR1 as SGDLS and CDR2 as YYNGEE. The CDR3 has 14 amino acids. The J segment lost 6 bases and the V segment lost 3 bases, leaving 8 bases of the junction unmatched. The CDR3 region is CASSDGLATGEQYF. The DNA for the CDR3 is TGTGCCAGCAGCGACGGACTAGCTACCGGCGAGCAGTACTTC.

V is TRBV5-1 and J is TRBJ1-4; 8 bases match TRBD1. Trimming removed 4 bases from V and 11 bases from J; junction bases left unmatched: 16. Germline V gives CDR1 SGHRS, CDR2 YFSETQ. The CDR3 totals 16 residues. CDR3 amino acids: CASSSAGTGGQGKLFF. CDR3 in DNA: TGCGCCAGCAGCAGCGCCGGGACAGGAGGGCAAGGGAAACTGTTTTTT. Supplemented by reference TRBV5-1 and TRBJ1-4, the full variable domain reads KAGVTQTPRYLIKTRGQQVTLSCSPISGHRSVSWYQQTPGQGLQFLFEYFSETQRNKGNFPGRFSGRQFSNSRSEMNVSTLELGDSALYLCASSSAGTGGQGKLFFGSGTQLSVL.

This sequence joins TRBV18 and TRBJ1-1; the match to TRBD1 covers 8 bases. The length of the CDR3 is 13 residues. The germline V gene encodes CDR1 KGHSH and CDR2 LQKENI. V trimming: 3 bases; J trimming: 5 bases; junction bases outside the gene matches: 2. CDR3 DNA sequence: TGTGCCAGCTCACCCGGGACAGGAACTGAAGCTTTCTTT. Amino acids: CASSPGTGTEAFF.

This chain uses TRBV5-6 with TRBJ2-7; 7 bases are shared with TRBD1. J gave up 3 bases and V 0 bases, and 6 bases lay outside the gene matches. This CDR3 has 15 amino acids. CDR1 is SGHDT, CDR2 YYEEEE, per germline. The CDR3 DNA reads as TGTGCCAGCAGCTTGGGTGGGACAGACCTCTACGAGCAGTACTTC. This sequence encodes CASSLGGTDLYEQYF.

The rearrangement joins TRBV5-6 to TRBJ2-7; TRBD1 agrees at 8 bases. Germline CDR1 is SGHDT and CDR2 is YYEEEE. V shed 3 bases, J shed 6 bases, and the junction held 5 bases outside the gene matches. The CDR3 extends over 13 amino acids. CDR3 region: CASSSGTGGEQYF. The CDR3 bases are TGTGCCAGCAGCTCCGGGACAGGAGGCGAGCAGTACTTC.

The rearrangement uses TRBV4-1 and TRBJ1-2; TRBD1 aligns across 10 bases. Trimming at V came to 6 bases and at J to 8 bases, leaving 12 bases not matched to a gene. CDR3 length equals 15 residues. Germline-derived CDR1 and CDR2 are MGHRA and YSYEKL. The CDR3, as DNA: TGCGCCAGCAGTCCTCCGGGACAGGGGTTCAAAGGCTACACCTTC. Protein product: CASSPPGQGFKGYTF.

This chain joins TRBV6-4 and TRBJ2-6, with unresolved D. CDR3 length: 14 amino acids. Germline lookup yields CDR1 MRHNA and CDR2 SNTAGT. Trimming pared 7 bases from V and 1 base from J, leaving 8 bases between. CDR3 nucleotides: TGTGCCAGCAATGGGCTTTCTGGGGCCAACGTCCTGACTTTC. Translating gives CASNGLSGANVLTF.

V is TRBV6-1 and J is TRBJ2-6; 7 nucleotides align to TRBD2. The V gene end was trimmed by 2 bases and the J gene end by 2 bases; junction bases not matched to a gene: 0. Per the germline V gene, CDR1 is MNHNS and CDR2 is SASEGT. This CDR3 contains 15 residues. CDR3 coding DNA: TGTGCCAGCAGTGAAACTAGCGCTGGGGCCAACGTCCTGACTTTC. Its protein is CASSETSAGANVLTF.

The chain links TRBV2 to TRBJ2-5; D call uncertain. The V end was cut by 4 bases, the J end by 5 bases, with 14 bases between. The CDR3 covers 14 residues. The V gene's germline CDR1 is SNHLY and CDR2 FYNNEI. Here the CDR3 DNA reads TGTGCCAGCAGTGCCGAGTCCCCCGGGGAGACCCAGTACTTC. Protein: CASSAESPGETQYF.

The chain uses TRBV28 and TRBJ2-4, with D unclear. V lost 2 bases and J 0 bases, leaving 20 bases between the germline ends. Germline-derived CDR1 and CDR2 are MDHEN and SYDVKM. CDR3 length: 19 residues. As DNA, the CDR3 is TGTGCCAGCAGTTTAATCGGCAGGTTTTCAATCCTAGCCAAAAACATTCAGTACTTC. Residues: CASSLIGRFSILAKNIQYF.

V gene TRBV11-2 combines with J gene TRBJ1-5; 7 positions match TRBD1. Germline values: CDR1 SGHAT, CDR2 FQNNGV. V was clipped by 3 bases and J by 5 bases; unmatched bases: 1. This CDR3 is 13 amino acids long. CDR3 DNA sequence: TGTGCCAGCAGCTTCCAGGGGGATCAGCCCCAGCATTTT. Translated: CASSFQGDQPQHF.

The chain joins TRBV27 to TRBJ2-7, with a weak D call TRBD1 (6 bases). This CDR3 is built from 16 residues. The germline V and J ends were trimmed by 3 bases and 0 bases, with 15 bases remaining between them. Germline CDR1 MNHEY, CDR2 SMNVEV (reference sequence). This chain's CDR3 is CASSFGMGDTSYEQYF. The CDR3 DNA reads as TGTGCCAGCAGTTTTGGGATGGGGGACACCTCCTACGAGCAGTACTTC.

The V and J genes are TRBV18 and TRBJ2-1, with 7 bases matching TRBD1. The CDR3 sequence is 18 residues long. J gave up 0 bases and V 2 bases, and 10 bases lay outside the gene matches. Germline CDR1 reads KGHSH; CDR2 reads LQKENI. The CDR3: CASSPGRVWDSSYNEQFF. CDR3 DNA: TGTGCCAGCTCACCAGGGCGTGTCTGGGACAGCTCCTACAATGAGCAGTTCTTC.

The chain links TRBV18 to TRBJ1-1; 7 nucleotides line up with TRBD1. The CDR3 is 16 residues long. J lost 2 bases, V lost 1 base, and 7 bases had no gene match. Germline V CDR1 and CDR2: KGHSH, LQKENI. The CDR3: CASSPRDSTTNTEAFF. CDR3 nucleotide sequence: TGTGCCAGCTCACCACGGGACAGCACCACAAACACTGAAGCTTTCTTT.

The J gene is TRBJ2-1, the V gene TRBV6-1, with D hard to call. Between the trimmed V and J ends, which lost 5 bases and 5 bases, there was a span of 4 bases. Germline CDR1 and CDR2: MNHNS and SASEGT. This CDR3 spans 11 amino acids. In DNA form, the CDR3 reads TGTGCCAGCAGTTTCAACAATGAGCAGTTCTTC. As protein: CASSFNNEQFF.

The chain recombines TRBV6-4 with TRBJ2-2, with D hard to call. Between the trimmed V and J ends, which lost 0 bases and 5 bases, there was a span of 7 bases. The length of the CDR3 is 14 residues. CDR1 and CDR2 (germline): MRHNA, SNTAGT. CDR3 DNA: TGTGCCAGCAGTGACTCGGCAGTGACCGGGGAGCTGTTTTTT. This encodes CASSDSAVTGELFF.

The CDR3 is CASSNRGGVNTEAFF. The CDR3 bases are TGCGCCAGCAGCAATCGCGGCGGGGTGAACACTGAAGCTTTCTTT. This rearrangement joins TRBV4-1 to TRBJ1-1; D is undetermined. Trimming shortened V by 5 bases and J by 0 bases, and 13 bases separated the two germline ends. The germline gives CDR1 MGHRA, CDR2 YSYEKL. The CDR3 extends over 15 amino acids.

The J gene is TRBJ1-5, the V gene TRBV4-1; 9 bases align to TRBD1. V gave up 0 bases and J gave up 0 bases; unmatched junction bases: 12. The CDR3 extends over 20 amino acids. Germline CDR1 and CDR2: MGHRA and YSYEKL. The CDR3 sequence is CASSQEIRTGATHSNQPQHF. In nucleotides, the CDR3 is TGCGCCAGCAGCCAAGAGATTCGGACAGGGGCTACCCATAGCAATCAGCCCCAGCATTTT.

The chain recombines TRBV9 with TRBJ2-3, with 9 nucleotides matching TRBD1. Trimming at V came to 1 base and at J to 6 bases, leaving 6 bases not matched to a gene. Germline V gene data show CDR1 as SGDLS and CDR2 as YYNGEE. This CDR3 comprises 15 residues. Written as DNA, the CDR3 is TGTGCCAGCAGCGTATGGGAAGGACAGGGGGATACGCAGTATTTT. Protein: CASSVWEGQGDTQYF.

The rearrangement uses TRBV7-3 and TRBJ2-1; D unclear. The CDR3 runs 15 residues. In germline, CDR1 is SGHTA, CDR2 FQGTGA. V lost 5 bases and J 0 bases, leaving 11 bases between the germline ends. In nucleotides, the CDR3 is TGTGCCAGCAGCCCCTTACCCAGCTCCTACAATGAGCAGTTCTTC. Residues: CASSPLPSSYNEQFF. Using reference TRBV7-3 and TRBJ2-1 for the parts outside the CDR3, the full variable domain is GAGVSQTPSNKVTEKGKYVELRCDPISGHTALYWYRQSLGQGPEFLIYFQGTGAADDSGLPNDRFFAVRPEGSVSTLKIQRTERGDSAVYLCASSPLPSSYNEQFFGPGTRLTVL.

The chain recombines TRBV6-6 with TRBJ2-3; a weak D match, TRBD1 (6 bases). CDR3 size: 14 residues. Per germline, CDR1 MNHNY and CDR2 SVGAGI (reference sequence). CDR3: CTTASGDTTDTQYF. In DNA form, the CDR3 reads TGTACAACAGCTTCCGGGGACACCACAGATACGCAGTATTTT.

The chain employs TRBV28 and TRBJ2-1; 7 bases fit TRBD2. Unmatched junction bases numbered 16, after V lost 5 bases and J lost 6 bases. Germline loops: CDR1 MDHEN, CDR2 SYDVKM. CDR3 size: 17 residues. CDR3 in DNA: TGTGCCAGCAGTCCCAATTCTAGCGGAGGGGCGGGCAATGAGCAGTTCTTC. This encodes CASSPNSSGGAGNEQFF.